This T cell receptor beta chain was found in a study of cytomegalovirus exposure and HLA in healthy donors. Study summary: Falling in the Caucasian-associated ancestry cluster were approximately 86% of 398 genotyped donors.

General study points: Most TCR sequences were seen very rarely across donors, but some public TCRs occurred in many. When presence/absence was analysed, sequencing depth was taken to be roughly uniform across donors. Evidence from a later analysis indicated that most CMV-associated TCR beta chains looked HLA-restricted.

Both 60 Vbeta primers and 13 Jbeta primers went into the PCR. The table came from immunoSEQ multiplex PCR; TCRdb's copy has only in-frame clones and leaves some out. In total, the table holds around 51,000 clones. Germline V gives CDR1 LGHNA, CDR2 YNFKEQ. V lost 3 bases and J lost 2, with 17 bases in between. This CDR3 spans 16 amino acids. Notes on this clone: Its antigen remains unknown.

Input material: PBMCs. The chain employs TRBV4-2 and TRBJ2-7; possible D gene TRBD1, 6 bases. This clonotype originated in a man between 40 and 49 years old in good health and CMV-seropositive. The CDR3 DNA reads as TGTGCCAGCAGCCAGGATTGGGGGCTCCGGGCCTACGAGCAGTACTTC. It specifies CASSQDWGLRAYEQYF.